The clone carrying this T cell receptor (beta chain) occurred a few times. Its target is unknown. The sample originates from a study of early T cells in non-severe SARS-CoV-2 infection. Per germline, CDR1 KGHSH and CDR2 LQKENI. The CDR3 sequence is 14 residues long. The V end lost 3 bases, the J end lost 5 bases, and 10 bases lay between the germline ends. Whole-study findings and limits: Matches to VDJdb favored anti-spike CD8 responses and missed private and CD4 specificities.

The library protocol tagged individual cDNA molecules with unique molecular identifiers. TCRdb analysed the 5' RACE reads with MiXCR anew, one entry per CDR3 protein. The sample lists tens of thousands of distinct CDR3 sequences, under 9% occurring once. The sequence was collected from an adult who was a healthcare worker with PCR-confirmed SARS-CoV-2 infection or an uninfected control (not recorded which). The sample consisted of whole blood, taken at baseline. The V gene is TRBV18, the J gene TRBJ2-2; tentative D call: TRBD2 (5 bases). The CDR3 here is CASSPGERTGELFF. The CDR3 DNA reads as TGTGCCAGCTCACCCGGGGAGAGGACCGGGGAGCTGTTTTTT.